This paragraph covers one T cell receptor beta chain sequence. No antigen is known for it. Method: immunoSEQ multiplex PCR; TCRdb's copy keeps in-frame clones and lacks some. The table shows some 150,000 clones, with roughly 90% occurring only once. The data were obtained in a study of T cell responses to AZD1222 COVID-19 vaccine. The CDR3 totals 14 residues. Germline V CDR1 and CDR2: MNHEY, SMNVEV (reference sequence). Losses at the gene ends were 10 bases for V and 2 bases for J; bases not matched to a gene: 5. Study observations and caveats: The study identified only a handful of AZD1222 recipients as seropositive at baseline. A mostly white British donor set with more females was recruited, and clonal diversity was possibly underestimated.

This chain connects TRBV27 to TRBJ2-6; 7 bases are a match to TRBD1. The sample was peripheral blood, taken 28 days after the second AZD1222 dose. The receptor's source is an adult who received the AZD1222 COVID-19 vaccine. CDR3 protein: CATLDRAGANVLTF. CDR3 DNA sequence: TGTGCCACCCTCGACAGGGCTGGGGCCAACGTCCTGACTTTC.